This T cell receptor beta chain emerged from a study of blood T cell repertoires in COVID-19. Sequencing was performed with immunoSEQ multiplex PCR; in TCRdb, only in-frame clones are kept and a portion is missing. Of 80,000 to 100,000 clones listed, around 93% are singletons. V gave up 5 bases and J gave up 4 bases, with 15 bases separating them. The CDR3 spans 15 residues. CDR1 is SGHTA, CDR2 FQGNSA, per germline. The rearrangement links TRBV7-2 to TRBJ2-1; D ambiguous. Sequenced input: peripheral blood. The TCR was taken from a human donor with active COVID-19. The donor label of this sample is uncertain. The DNA of the CDR3 is TGTGCCAGCAGCCCTCCATTCGCGTCTTACAATGAGCAGTTCTTC. Protein product: CASSPPFASYNEQFF.